This is a list of T cell receptor beta chains from one sample in a study of PD-1 blockade in classical Hodgkin lymphoma. Data came from immunoSEQ multiplex PCR; TCRdb stores just in-frame clones and leaves some out. The sample includes thousands of clones, 73% of them seen just once. Sample: CD8+ T cells from blood, taken before the fourth cycle of nivolumab. These receptors were collected from a human donor with classical Hodgkin lymphoma. Each CDR3 is given without its conserved first and last residue. Fields, in order: V gene, CDR3 length, CDR3 protein.

TRBV5-5 13 ASSRGAGGVYEQY
TRBV7-6 11 ASSLEIYETQY
TRBV27 14 ASSLTDRGENMLAF
TRBV5-3 12 ARSLDREGEKLF
TRBV4-2 14 ASSQVREPDTGELF
TRBV7-9 11 ASSGQGAYEQY
TRBV27 13 ASSWISGNTDTQY
TRBV19 12 ASSSTGFAEKLF
TRBV30 11 AWSREWNSPLH
TRBV27 9 ASSLGETQY
TRBV19 13 ASSGRDRESLEQY
TRBV27 13 ASSFLTAYNSPLH
TRBV27 12 ASSYDRRGQPQH
TRBV9 18 ASSVATWGQGDSLKDTQY
TRBV5-4 17 ASSSSEEGLEKNTDTQY
TRBV30 11 AWRIGSLYEQY
TRBV18 12 ASSRDLLRETQY
TRBV2 12 ASKGGPEDEKLF
TRBV4-3 14 ASSHPLAGGTDTQY
TRBV5-1 16 ASSLVPTGTSNTDTQY
TRBV4-1 15 ASSPRQVVATNEKLF
TRBV5-4 13 ASSSVGTGQETQY
TRBV2 11 ASKLEGDQPQH
TRBV27 12 ASSLQGANTEAF
TRBV4-1 13 ASSPNLAGGYEQY